Listed below are T cell receptor beta chains from one sample, sequenced in a study of a mutant IDH1 vaccine in newly diagnosed glioma. The antigens of these receptors remain unknown. The repertoire was sequenced with immunoSEQ multiplex PCR; TCRdb's copy has only in-frame clones and lacks some. The data contain approximately 56,000 clones, 65% of them singletons. Sequenced here: peripheral blood mononuclear cells (PBMCs), sampled from a glioma patient whose treatment included an IDH1 peptide vaccine. Source of these receptors: a man aged 40-50 years with glioma. Some clones in this sample may be carry-over from other donors' samples. CDR3s include the opening cysteine and the closing phenylalanine or tryptophan. D genes are given only for firm matches. Size tells how often a clone was seen (once, few, many) or the class of an expanded clone, and some rows leave it out.

DNA	CDR3	V	size	J	D
TGCGCCAGCAGCTTGGGGACAGGGAGTAGCAATCAGCCCCAGCATTTT	CASSLGTGSSNQPQHF	TRBV5-1	few	TRBJ1-5	TRBD1
TGTGCCAGCAGGAGGAGGGCGGGGGCCCTTGATCAGCCCCAGCATTTT	CASRRRAGALDQPQHF	TRBV2	few	TRBJ1-5	.
TGCGCCAGCAACCGGGGGGGCGAATACGAGCAGTACTTC	CASNRGGEYEQYF	TRBV10-2	.	TRBJ2-7	TRBD2
TGTGCCATCAGGCCGGGACAGGAATCCGGGGAGCTGTTTTTT	CAIRPGQESGELFF	TRBV10-3	.	TRBJ2-2	TRBD1
TGTGCCAGCTCACCAGGTGGTCAGCCCCAGCATTTT	CASSPGGQPQHF	TRBV18	.	TRBJ1-5	.
TGTGCCAGCAGCGGGGGGAGAGGGGGCAGTTTGGACGGGCAGTACTTC	CASSGGRGGSLDGQYF	TRBV7-8	.	TRBJ2-7	.
TGCGCCAGCAGCCGAGGACACGTTTACACAGATACGCAGTATTTT	CASSRGHVYTDTQYF	TRBV4-1	.	TRBJ2-3	.
TGTGCCAGCTCACCACTGTCGGATTCACCCCTCCACTTT	CASSPLSDSPLHF	TRBV18	few	TRBJ1-6	.
TGTGCCAGCTACCCAGGACGAGTCATCTATGGCTACACCTTC	CASYPGRVIYGYTF	TRBV2	.	TRBJ1-2	.
TGCGCCAGCAGCCAGTTAAGGCAGCACAATGAGCAGTTCTTC	CASSQLRQHNEQFF	TRBV4-1	.	TRBJ2-1	.
TGTGCCAGCAGCTTACTGAACACCGGGGAGCTGTTTTTT	CASSLLNTGELFF	TRBV7-9	.	TRBJ2-2	.
TGTGCCAGCAGTGGACCGGGACAGGGAAACACTGAAGCTTTCTTT	CASSGPGQGNTEAFF	TRBV6-5	.	TRBJ1-1	TRBD1
TGCAGCGTTGACCTGGGGGTTGGGGAGACCCAGTACTTC	CSVDLGVGETQYF	TRBV29-1	.	TRBJ2-5	.
TGCGCCAGCAGCCAAGAGGGCCGGACTAGCCATCCTGGACTGTATTTT	CASSQEGRTSHPGLYF	TRBV4-1	once	TRBJ2-3	TRBD2
TGTGCTAGTGGTTTGGGTGGAGGATCCTACGAGCAGTACTTC	CASGLGGGSYEQYF	TRBV12-5	.	TRBJ2-7	.
TGTGCCAGCAGCTTAGGGGACAGGGATAATGAAAAACTGTTTTTT	CASSLGDRDNEKLFF	TRBV11-2	.	TRBJ1-4	TRBD1
TGTGCCAGCAGTGAACCGGGACTTCGAGACCTCCACTTT	CASSEPGLRDLHF	TRBV25-1	.	TRBJ1-6	.
TGTGCCAGCTCACCGACCGGGACAGGGGTCCCCGGGGAGCTGTTTTTT	CASSPTGTGVPGELFF	TRBV18	few	TRBJ2-2	TRBD1
TGTGCCAGTTCAGGGGTGGGAAACACCATATATTTT	CASSGVGNTIYF	TRBV9	.	TRBJ1-3	.
TGTGCCAGCAGTTACCCTACGGGGACCAATACCGGGACCCAGTACTTC	CASSYPTGTNTGTQYF	TRBV6-6	.	TRBJ2-5	.
TGTGCCAGTACCCCCAGGGGAGGGAAGGTCTACGAGCAGTACTTC	CASTPRGGKVYEQYF	TRBV19	.	TRBJ2-7	.
TGTGCCTCCTCACCCCAGGGGGCTATGGCCGGGGAGCTGTTTTTT	CASSPQGAMAGELFF	TRBV6-5	.	TRBJ2-2	TRBD1
TGTGCCAGCAGCTTGCCGGGAATGGGGGAAAAACTGTTTTTT	CASSLPGMGEKLFF	TRBV5-6	.	TRBJ1-4	.
TGTGCCAGCAGCTTAGCGGACACTAACTATGGCTACACCTTC	CASSLADTNYGYTF	TRBV7-8	few	TRBJ1-2	.
TGTGCCAGCAGTGCCAGGGTCTACAATGAGCAGTTCTTC	CASSARVYNEQFF	TRBV27	.	TRBJ2-1	.
TGTGCCAGCAGTTACAGTCAGGGGGCTACCTACGAGCAGTACTTC	CASSYSQGATYEQYF	TRBV6-5	few	TRBJ2-7	TRBD1
TGTGCCAGCAGCACCGGGACAGGGGCCGCTTTCTTT	CASSTGTGAAFF	TRBV6-5	.	TRBJ1-1	TRBD1
TGCGCCAGCTGGAGTGGGGGAACTAATGAAAAACTGTTTTTT	CASWSGGTNEKLFF	TRBV5-1	.	TRBJ1-4	.
TGTGCCAGCAGCCAAGTTAGCGGGGAAACGTGGGAGCAGTACTTC	CASSQVSGETWEQYF	TRBV4-2	.	TRBJ2-7	TRBD2
TGCGCCAGCAGCCAACCCGGAACAGGAACAGATACGCAGTATTTT	CASSQPGTGTDTQYF	TRBV4-1	.	TRBJ2-3	.
TGTGCCAGCAGGGGGGGACGCCCTGAGCAGTTCTTC	CASRGGRPEQFF	TRBV2	.	TRBJ2-1	.
TGTGCCAGCAGTGCCGGGACAGGAATTTACGAGCAGTACTTC	CASSAGTGIYEQYF	TRBV2	.	TRBJ2-7	TRBD1
TGTGCCAGCAGCTCCCAGGGGCTTCAAAACTATGGCTACACCTTC	CASSSQGLQNYGYTF	TRBV13	.	TRBJ1-2	.
TGCGCCAGCAGTCTGTGGACGGAATCCGGGGCTCACCTCCACTTT	CASSLWTESGAHLHF	TRBV5-1	.	TRBJ1-6	.
TGTGCCAGTCGGGACAGGGCAGAGACCCAGTACTTC	CASRDRAETQYF	TRBV19	.	TRBJ2-5	TRBD1
TGCGCCAGCGGACAGGGTCGATCTGGAAACACCATATATTTT	CASGQGRSGNTIYF	TRBV10-1	.	TRBJ1-3	TRBD1
TGTGCCAGCAGCAAACCTGGAATCCGGGACACTGAAGCTTTCTTT	CASSKPGIRDTEAFF	TRBV7-2	.	TRBJ1-1	.
TGTGCCAGCAGTGATGAATACTACGAGCAGTACTTC	CASSDEYYEQYF	TRBV2	.	TRBJ2-7	.
TGTGCCAGCAGTTACTCGACTGGTTTTACAAATACGCAGTATTTT	CASSYSTGFTNTQYF	TRBV6-5	.	TRBJ2-3	.
TGCGCCAGCAGAACAGGGTCCCACGAGCAGTACTTC	CASRTGSHEQYF	TRBV5-1	few	TRBJ2-7	.
TGTGCCAGCACCTCGAGAGAAAAACTGTTTTTT	CASTSREKLFF	TRBV7-9	once	TRBJ1-4	.
TGTGCCAGCAGTAAAGCAATTTGTAGACTAGTCCGGGAGCAGTACTTC	CASSKAICRLVREQYF	TRBV21-1	.	TRBJ2-7	.
TGTGCCAGCAGCTTAAGAGCTGATACGCAGTATTTT	CASSLRADTQYF	TRBV11-2	.	TRBJ2-3	.
TGCGCCAGCAGCCGCACTAGCGGGGGGGCTATGGAGACCCAGTACTTC	CASSRTSGGAMETQYF	TRBV4-1	few	TRBJ2-5	TRBD2